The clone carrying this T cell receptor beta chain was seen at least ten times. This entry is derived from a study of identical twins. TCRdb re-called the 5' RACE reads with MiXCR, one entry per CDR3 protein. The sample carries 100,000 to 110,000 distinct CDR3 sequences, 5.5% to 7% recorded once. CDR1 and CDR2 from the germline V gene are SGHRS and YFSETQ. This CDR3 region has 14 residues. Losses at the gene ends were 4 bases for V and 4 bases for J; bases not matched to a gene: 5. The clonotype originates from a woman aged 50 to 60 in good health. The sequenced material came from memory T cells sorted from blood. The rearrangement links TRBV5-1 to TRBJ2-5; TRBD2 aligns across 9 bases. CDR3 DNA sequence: TGCGCCAGCAGCCGGACTAGCGTATCAGAGACCCAGTACTTC. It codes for CASSRTSVSETQYF.